The 27 T cell receptor beta chains presented below share a single source sample, sequenced in a study of technical replicates of blood from a handful of donors. The protocol was immunoSEQ multiplex PCR, while the TCRdb copy is restricted to in-frame clones and leaves out a portion. In the table there are around 69,000 clones, just under 97% of which are singletons. Sequenced material: T cells isolated from PBMCs. The receptor source for this set is a human donor in good health.

The J gene is TRBJ2-7, the V gene TRBV5-4, with 7 bases fitting TRBD1. This CDR3 has 16 amino acids. V gave up 4 bases and J gave up 6 bases; unmatched junction bases: 16. Germline V gene lookup returns CDR1 SGHNT and CDR2 YYREEE (reference sequence). The CDR3: CASSPEVGERGREQYF. DNA of the CDR3: TGTGCCAGCAGCCCGGAGGTCGGGGAGAGGGGGCGCGAGCAGTACTTC.

The chain employs TRBV6-1 and TRBJ1-2; 9 bases are a match to TRBD1. CDR1 and CDR2 from the germline V gene are MNHNS and SASEGT. This CDR3 has 14 amino acids. The ends lost 10 bases at V and 3 bases at J; junction bases unmatched: 9. The CDR3 here is CATHEQGADYGYTF. In nucleotides, the CDR3 is TGTGCCACTCACGAACAGGGGGCTGACTATGGCTACACCTTC.

The chain has TRBV19 and TRBJ1-1, with 7 bases aligning to TRBD1. With V trimmed by 2 bases and J by 2 bases, 5 bases remained unmatched. Germline V lookup: CDR1 LNHDA, CDR2 SQIVND (reference sequence). CDR3 size: 15 residues. CDR3 in amino acids: CASSILDRINTEAFF. DNA for the CDR3: TGTGCCAGTAGTATACTGGACAGGATTAACACTGAAGCTTTCTTT.

The chain has TRBV6-5 and TRBJ1-2; tentatively, D is TRBD1 (6 bases). V was clipped by 0 bases and J by 4 bases, with 12 bases between them. CDR3 length equals 15 residues. In germline, CDR1 is MNHEY, CDR2 SVGAGI. CDR3 protein: CASSYSDRLAYGYTF. DNA of the CDR3: TGTGCCAGCAGTTACTCTGACAGGTTGGCCTATGGCTACACCTTC.

This rearrangement joins TRBV29-1 to TRBJ2-3; D perhaps matches TRBD1 (6 bases). The CDR3 spans 13 residues. Germline V gives CDR1 SQVTM, CDR2 ANQGSEA. V lost 5 bases to trimming and J lost 5 bases, with 14 bases between them. CDR3 region: CSVKEQGGDTQYF. CDR3 coding DNA: TGCAGCGTTAAGGAACAGGGTGGAGATACGCAGTATTTT.

The CDR3 sequence: CASKGLGAGPYEQYF. The CDR3 DNA is TGTGCCAGCAAGGGGTTGGGGGCAGGGCCCTACGAGCAGTACTTC. The V call is TRBV6-6, the J call TRBJ2-7; D possibly corresponds to TRBD1 (6 bases). Germline loops: CDR1 MNHNY, CDR2 SVGAGI (reference sequence). The CDR3 contains 15 residues. Between the trimmed V and J ends, which lost 7 bases and 2 bases, there was a span of 18 bases.

V usage is TRBV7-2 and J usage is TRBJ1-1; possibly TRBD1 for D (5 bases). The germline V gene has CDR1 SGHTA and CDR2 FQGNSA. Trimming took off 0 bases at V and 10 bases at J, with 18 bases between the two ends. The CDR3 length is 15 residues. As DNA, the CDR3 is TGTGCCAGCAGCTTAGCTGCAGCAGGGAACTCTGGAGCTTTCTTT. It codes for CASSLAAAGNSGAFF.

The rearrangement links TRBV9 to TRBJ2-3; 7 bases line up with TRBD2. This CDR3 has 15 residues. From germline, CDR1 is SGDLS and CDR2 YYNGEE. Trimming at V came to 1 base and at J to 4 bases, leaving 6 bases not matched to a gene. CDR3: CASSVSGGLADTQYF. CDR3 DNA sequence: TGTGCCAGCAGCGTATCGGGAGGTCTCGCAGATACGCAGTATTTT.

Only one count was recorded for this clone. This rearrangement joins TRBV28 to TRBJ1-5; D gene ambiguous. Trimming left V 3 bases short and J 4 bases short, with 10 bases between. The CDR3 is 14 amino acids. Germline V lookup: CDR1 MDHEN, CDR2 SYDVKM. The DNA of the CDR3 is TGTGCCAGCAGTTTTTCGGAGCCGAATCAGCCCCAGCATTTT. Translating it yields CASSFSEPNQPQHF. Supplemented by reference TRBV28 and TRBJ1-5, the full variable domain reads DVKVTQSSRYLVKRTGEKVFLECVQDMDHENMFWYRQDPGLGLRLIYFSYDVKMKEKGDIPEGYSVSREKKERFSLILESASTNQTSMYLCASSFSEPNQPQHFGDGTRLSIL.

This rearrangement joins TRBV19 to TRBJ1-1; the D is unclear. Germline CDR1 and CDR2: LNHDA and SQIVND (reference sequence). Deletions cut 1 base from V and 2 bases from J, with 8 bases between. This CDR3 is 14 amino acids long. CDR3 in DNA: TGTGCCAGTAGTATAGGGGCCTACAACACTGAAGCTTTCTTT. Its protein product is CASSIGAYNTEAFF.

This chain connects TRBV6-5 to TRBJ1-4, with 7 bases aligning to TRBD1. The CDR3 totals 14 residues. Germline-derived CDR1 and CDR2 are MNHEY and SVGAGI. J was trimmed by 8 bases and V by 2 bases; bases with no gene match: 5. CDR3 residues: CASSYRQGEEKLFF. The DNA for the CDR3 is TGTGCCAGCAGTTACCGTCAGGGGGAAGAAAAACTGTTTTTT.

The chain links TRBV19 to TRBJ1-5; tentative D call: TRBD1 (5 bases). The germline CDR1 and CDR2 sequences are LNHDA and SQIVND (reference sequence). This CDR3 has 16 residues. The V and J ends lost 2 bases and 5 bases respectively, with 16 bases between them. CDR3 sequence reads: CASSIRQGTVYQPQHF. The CDR3 DNA follows: TGTGCCAGTAGTATAAGGCAGGGCACCGTGTATCAGCCCCAGCATTTT.

The V gene is TRBV7-8, the J gene TRBJ1-5, with 7 bases lining up with TRBD1. Germline V lookup: CDR1 SGHVS, CDR2 FQNEAQ. Losses at the gene ends were 5 bases for V and 6 bases for J; bases not matched to a gene: 7. The CDR3 is 14 residues long. CDR3 coding DNA: TGTGCCAGCAGCCCCATGGGGACAGTTCAGCCCCAGCATTTT. This gives the protein CASSPMGTVQPQHF.

This chain joins TRBV30 and TRBJ1-1; D is undetermined. This CDR3 region has 11 residues. The germline V gene has CDR1 GTSNPN and CDR2 SVGIG (reference sequence). Trimming shortened V by 0 bases and J by 11 bases, and 10 bases separated the two germline ends. CDR3 protein: CAWSVQVDAFF. Written as DNA, the CDR3 is TGTGCCTGGAGTGTGCAGGTGGATGCTTTCTTT.

The chain employs TRBV6-5 and TRBJ2-1; a weak D match, TRBD1 (6 bases). The CDR3 extends over 13 amino acids. Trimming stripped 6 bases from V and 9 bases from J, with 15 bases between. The germline V gene has CDR1 MNHEY and CDR2 SVGAGI. CDR3 DNA: TGTGCCAGCAGGTCGACAGGTGCCCCTGAGCAGTTCTTC. It specifies CASRSTGAPEQFF.

This chain uses TRBV4-1 with TRBJ1-2; D perhaps matches TRBD1 (6 bases). Trimming took 2 bases from V and 2 from J, leaving 15 bases between them. Germline CDR1 is MGHRA and CDR2 is YSYEKL. This CDR3 has 16 amino acids. The CDR3 spells CASSQRGTSGNYGYTF. CDR3 DNA sequence: TGCGCCAGCAGCCAAAGGGGGACTAGCGGCAACTATGGCTACACCTTC.

The J gene is TRBJ2-7, the V gene TRBV27; the match to TRBD2 covers 10 bases. V lost 2 bases and J lost 2; bases outside the gene matches: 0. The CDR3 has 14 amino acids. CDR1 and CDR2 from the germline V gene are MNHEY and SMNVEV (reference sequence). In DNA form, the CDR3 reads TGTGCCAGCAGTTTAAGCGGGAGGGCCTACGAGCAGTACTTC. This gives the protein CASSLSGRAYEQYF.

The chain recombines TRBV7-9 with TRBJ2-7; TRBD1 might be the D (6 bases). V was clipped by 4 bases and J by 5 bases, with 15 bases between them. The CDR3 spans 14 residues. In germline, CDR1 is SEHNR, CDR2 FQNEAQ (reference sequence). The CDR3 spells CASSSGERSDEQYF. CDR3 in DNA: TGTGCCAGCAGCTCAGGGGAGAGAAGTGACGAGCAGTACTTC.

The V call is TRBV4-2, the J call TRBJ2-1; TRBD2 matches 7 bases. The CDR3 length is 13 residues. The J segment lost 9 bases and the V segment lost 0 bases, leaving 2 bases of the junction unmatched. Per the germline V gene, CDR1 is LGHNA and CDR2 is YNFKEQ. The CDR3 is CASSQDQRGEQFF. The CDR3 DNA is TGTGCCAGCAGCCAAGATCAGCGGGGTGAGCAGTTCTTC.

The CDR3 bases are TGTGCCACGAGAGGACAGGGAGGCGAGACCCAGTACTTC. Encoded protein: CATRGQGGETQYF. The rearrangement links TRBV15 to TRBJ2-5; 8 positions match TRBD1. This CDR3 has 13 amino acids. The V gene end was trimmed by 9 bases and the J gene end by 5 bases; junction bases not matched to a gene: 8. CDR1 is LNHNV and CDR2 is YYDKDF in the germline V gene (reference sequence). Using reference TRBV15 and TRBJ2-5 for the parts outside the CDR3, the full variable domain is DAMVIQNPRYQVTQFGKPVTLSCSQTLNHNVMYWYQQKSSQAPKLLFHYYDKDFNNEADTPDNFQSRRPNTSFCFLDIRSPGLGDTAMYLCATRGQGGETQYFGPGTRLLVL.

The V call is TRBV21-1, the J call TRBJ2-2; the table's D call TRBD2 went unverified against the DNA. TRBV21-1 is deemed a pseudogene. This CDR3 spans 19 amino acids. The CDR3 DNA reads TGTGCCAGCAGCAAAGCTTTCGCTAGCGGGGAAACGAACACCGGGGAGCTGTTTTTT. Protein: CASSKAFASGETNTGELFF.

The chain joins TRBV6-5 to TRBJ2-7, with 9 bases that match TRBD1. The J segment lost 2 bases and the V segment lost 8 bases, leaving 7 bases of the junction unmatched. The CDR3 loop spans 14 amino acids. Germline loops: CDR1 MNHEY, CDR2 SVGAGI. CDR3 nucleotide sequence: TGTGCCAGCGTTCCAGGGACAGGGCCCTACGAGCAGTACTTC. This encodes CASVPGTGPYEQYF.

The chain recombines TRBV5-4 with TRBJ2-1; 9 nucleotides line up with TRBD1. The junction had 7 bases not matched to a gene; V was cut back by 4 bases and J by 8 bases. CDR3 length equals 14 residues. The V gene's germline CDR1 is SGHNT and CDR2 YYREEE (reference sequence). CDR3 DNA: TGTGCCAGCAGCCTGAGGACAGGGGCCTATGAGCAGTTCTTC. Amino acid sequence: CASSLRTGAYEQFF.

The J gene is TRBJ1-1, the V gene TRBV18; D possibly corresponds to TRBD1 (5 bases). Looked up from germline, CDR1 is KGHSH and CDR2 is LQKENI. This CDR3 comprises 13 residues. The V end was cut by 3 bases, the J end by 3 bases, with 8 bases between. CDR3 residues: CASSPRVDTEAFF. In DNA, the CDR3 is TGTGCCAGCTCACCCAGGGTGGACACTGAAGCTTTCTTT.

The genes are TRBV18 and TRBJ1-2; TRBD1 is a possible D gene (5 bases). There are 12 residues in the CDR3. V was trimmed by 0 bases and J by 8 bases, leaving 7 bases between them. Germline lookup yields CDR1 KGHSH and CDR2 LQKENI. The CDR3: CASSPPGGGYTF. Written as DNA, the CDR3 is TGTGCCAGCTCACCACCCGGGGGAGGCTACACCTTC.

The chain employs TRBV6-6 and TRBJ1-1, with TRBD1 matching over 7 bases. From germline, CDR1 is MNHNY and CDR2 SVGAGI (reference sequence). The V gene end was trimmed by 6 bases and the J gene end by 1 base; junction bases not matched to a gene: 5. The CDR3 spans 14 residues. The CDR3 reads CASSVNRGNTEAFF. As DNA, the CDR3 is TGTGCCAGCAGCGTGAACAGGGGGAACACTGAAGCTTTCTTT.

This chain links TRBV11-2 with TRBJ2-3; D perhaps matches TRBD2 (7 bases). The CDR3 sequence is 19 residues long. CDR1 is SGHAT, CDR2 FQNNGV, per germline. Between the trimmed V and J ends, which lost 2 bases and 6 bases, there was a span of 27 bases. CDR3 DNA: TGTGCCAGCAGCTTAAGGGGGGGGGACTTTGGGGATGTTCGGGATACGCAGTATTTT. This codes for CASSLRGGDFGDVRDTQYF.